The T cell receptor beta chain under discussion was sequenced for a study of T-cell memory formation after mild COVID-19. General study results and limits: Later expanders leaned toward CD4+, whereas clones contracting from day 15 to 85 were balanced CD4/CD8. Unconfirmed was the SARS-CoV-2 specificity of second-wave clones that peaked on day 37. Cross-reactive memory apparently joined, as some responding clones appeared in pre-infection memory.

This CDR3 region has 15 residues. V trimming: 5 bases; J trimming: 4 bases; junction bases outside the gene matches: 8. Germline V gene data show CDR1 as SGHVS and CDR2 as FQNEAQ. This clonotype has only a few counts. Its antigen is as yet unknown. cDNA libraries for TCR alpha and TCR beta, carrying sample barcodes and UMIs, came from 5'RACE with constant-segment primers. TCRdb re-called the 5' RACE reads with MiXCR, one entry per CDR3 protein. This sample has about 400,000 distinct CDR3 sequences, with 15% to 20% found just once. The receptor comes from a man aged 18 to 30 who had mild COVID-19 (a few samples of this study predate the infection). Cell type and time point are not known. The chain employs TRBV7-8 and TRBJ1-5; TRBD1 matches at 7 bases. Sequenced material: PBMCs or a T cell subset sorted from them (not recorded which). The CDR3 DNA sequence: TGTGCCAGCAGCCTGGGACAGCTGTGGAATCAGCCCCAGCATTTT. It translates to CASSLGQLWNQPQHF.